Below, 14 T cell receptor beta chains from the same sample are listed, as sequenced in a study of molecular identifiers for immune sequencing clone quantification. Via MiXCR, TCRdb re-called the PCR reads, giving one row per CDR3 protein. In the table there are some 320,000 distinct CDR3 sequences, 20% to 25% of which are singletons. What was sequenced was naive CD8+ T cells from blood, with Jurkat cell RNA spiked in. As to subset: FACS-sorted CD8+CD4-CCR7+CD45RA+ naive T cells. The receptors derive from a human donor in good health. Some libraries in this study had Jurkat cell RNA spiked in.

For this clonotype: A much larger clone is a single base away; this may be a read error. The V gene is TRBV5-3, the J gene TRBJ1-1; D is undetermined. TRBV5-3 is an open reading frame whose function is uncertain. Trimming cost V 8 bases and J 1 base, with 6 bases left between them. The CDR3 totals 11 residues. In DNA, the CDR3 is TGTGCCAGCGGCGCGAACACTGAAGCTTTCTTT. This gives the protein CASGANTEAFF.

This clonotype was counted ten times or more. The CDR3 nucleotides are TGTGCCAGCAGACAGGGGAGGGGCAGCACCGGGGAGCTGTTTTTT. Amino acid sequence: CASRQGRGSTGELFF. This sequence joins TRBV11-2 and TRBJ2-2; D assignment may be TRBD1 or TRBD2 (7 bases each). Germline V lookup: CDR1 SGHAT, CDR2 FQNNGV. The CDR3 runs to 15 residues. The V and J ends lost 6 bases and 4 bases respectively, with 15 bases between them.

This clonotype was seen only a few times. The rearrangement links TRBV27 to TRBJ2-3, with D possibly TRBD1 on 7 matching bases. Germline V gene lookup returns CDR1 MNHEY and CDR2 SMNVEV (reference sequence). This CDR3 region has 20 residues. Trimming took 5 bases from V and 2 from J, leaving 29 bases between them. The chain's CDR3 is CASSPYIPAAGGLSTDTQYF. The DNA of the CDR3 is TGTGCCAGCAGTCCTTATATACCAGCGGCAGGGGGGTTGTCCACAGATACGCAGTATTTT.

This clonotype has a handful of counts. CDR3 nucleotide sequence: TGTGCCAGCAGTTTACGGGACAGCAACTACGAGCAGTACTTC. It encodes CASSLRDSNYEQYF. The rearrangement uses TRBV27 and TRBJ2-7, with TRBD1 matching over 7 bases. Germline CDR1 is MNHEY and CDR2 is SMNVEV (reference sequence). CDR3 length equals 14 residues. V lost 2 bases to trimming and J lost 3 bases; unmatched junction nucleotides: 4.

The sample holds many counts of this clonotype. J is TRBJ1-4 and V is TRBV6-2 or TRBV6-3; D remains ambiguous. Germline CDR1 and CDR2: MNHEY and SVGEGT. The V end lost 6 bases, the J end lost 0 bases, and 8 bases lay between the germline ends. The CDR3 is 14 amino acids. The CDR3 bases are TGTGCCAGCAGAGACGGGACAACTAATGAAAAACTGTTTTTT. Translated, it gives CASRDGTTNEKLFF.

As concerns this clonotype: A single base separates this from a much larger clone, so it may be a read error. The rearrangement uses TRBV9 and TRBJ1-5; weak D call: TRBD1 (5 bases). CDR3 length: 14 amino acids. Germline assignment: CDR1 SGDLS and CDR2 YYNGEE. The CDR3 is CASSVGWGNRPQHF. In DNA, the CDR3 is TGTGCCAGCAGCGTTGGGTGGGGGAATCGGCCCCAGCATTTT.

This clonotype has at least ten counts. CDR3 nucleotides: TGCAGTGCTGGGACTAGCGGGGCGAGCACCGGGGAGCTGTTTTTT. Translation: CSAGTSGASTGELFF. The chain is built from TRBV20-1 and TRBJ2-2, with 13 bases fitting TRBD2. This CDR3 comprises 15 residues. The V and J ends lost 5 bases and 4 bases, in that order; junction bases with no gene match: 4. Germline CDR1 is DFQATT and CDR2 is SNEGSKA (reference sequence).

The chain joins TRBV4-3 to TRBJ2-1, with 7 nucleotides matching TRBD2. Germline V lookup: CDR1 LGHNA, CDR2 YSLEER. CDR3 length: 13 amino acids. V dropped 3 bases and J dropped 8; count of bases not matched to a gene: 4. CDR3 DNA: TGCGCCAGCAGCCATTTACGGGGGGATGAGCAGTTCTTC. The encoded protein is CASSHLRGDEQFF.

This clonotype was recorded at least ten times. The rearrangement links TRBV4-1 to TRBJ2-1; a possible D gene is TRBD2 (5 bases). This CDR3 is built from 13 residues. Trimming stripped 0 bases from V and 10 bases from J, with 10 bases between. Germline-derived CDR1 and CDR2 are MGHRA and YSYEKL. CDR3 sequence reads: CASSQDLTGEQFF. CDR3 DNA sequence: TGCGCCAGCAGCCAAGATCTAACGGGAGAGCAGTTCTTC.

This clonotype was recorded many times. The CDR3, as DNA: TGTGCCAGCAGTTTTGGCGGGAACACCGGGGAGCTGTTTTTT. Translating gives CASSFGGNTGELFF. The chain carries TRBV27 and TRBJ2-2; the D is unclear. The V end was cut by 3 bases, the J end by 1 base, with 6 bases between. Per germline, CDR1 MNHEY and CDR2 SMNVEV (reference sequence). This CDR3 comprises 14 residues.

Details on this clonotype: Just one base apart from a much larger clone, this may be a read error. The chain employs TRBV20-1 and TRBJ2-7, with 9 bases identical to TRBD1. Germline-derived CDR1 and CDR2 are DFQATT and SNEGSKA (reference sequence). The CDR3 covers 16 residues. The chain's CDR3 is CSATNFRDRATYKQYF. The CDR3 nucleotides are TGCAGTGCTACGAATTTCCGGGACAGGGCAACCTACAAGCAGTACTTC.

V usage is TRBV2 and J usage is TRBJ2-7, with D possibly TRBD2 on 6 matching bases. V lost 7 bases and J lost 4, with 14 bases in between. Germline-derived CDR1 and CDR2 are SNHLY and FYNNEI. The CDR3 totals 13 residues. The CDR3 DNA follows: TGTGCCAGCAAGTTTGAAGGACTATACGAGCAGTACTTC. Amino acids: CASKFEGLYEQYF.

This clonotype was seen ten or more times. The chain recombines TRBV4-3 with TRBJ2-3, with TRBD2 as a possible D gene (6 bases). CDR1 and CDR2 (germline): LGHNA, YSLEER. The ends were cut back, 1 base at V and 2 bases at J, with 10 bases in the middle. The CDR3 loop spans 15 amino acids. The CDR3 DNA reads TGCGCCAGCAGCCAAGGGGTAGCGGCCACAGATACGCAGTATTTT. It is translated as CASSQGVAATDTQYF.

In its sample, this clonotype was seen a few times. A junction end diverges from the germline sequence, so it may reflect a read error. The V call is TRBV9, the J call TRBJ2-2, with 14 bases identical to TRBD2. The CDR3 contains 16 residues. CDR1 SGDLS and CDR2 YYNGEE come from the germline V gene. Here the CDR3 DNA reads TGTGCCAACAGCCGCGGACTAGCGGGAGGCAACGGGGAGCTGTTTTTT. Translation: CANSRGLAGGNGELFF.